This T cell receptor (beta chain) derives from a study of blood T cells in healthy people across ages (dated by TCRdb to 2013 to 2016). For context, the study as a whole: Template switching captured roughly one uniquely barcoded TCR beta cDNA molecule per two T cells in model experiments. Using deep sequencing normalized with unique cDNA molecular identifiers, the study measured how TCR beta repertoire diversity changes with age. The donors were divided into four age groups: young (average around 17 years), middle-aged (around 37), aged (about 56) and long-lived (about 79). To avoid experimental bias, donors of different ages were randomly spread across the sequencing lanes. Two additional independent replicas of 1 million unique cDNA reads from the same blood draw were analyzed for two donors (one aged 18 to 29 and one aged 80 or older).

What the research found in general, with its limitations: A strong correlation was found between observed TCR beta diversity and the percentage of naive T cells measured by flow cytometry. The CMV infection status of donors was not known, potentially confounding age-related changes in expanded clonotypes. Since profiling was done on bulk unsorted PBMCs, naive and antigen-experienced compartments could not be conclusively compared. Compared with the aged group, the long-lived group had more naive CD4+ T cells, fewer expanded clones and increased TCR diversity, a pattern suggesting age selection. Estimates of total diversity from one million sequenced T cells were regarded as lower bounds and underestimates. Observed TCR beta diversity per million T cells fell roughly linearly with age, and a significant reduction was already apparent by age about 43.

V and J are trimmed by 1 base and 4 bases, and the gene matches miss 1 base of the junction. Taken from cysteine to phenylalanine, the CDR3 has 14 residues. Of the read, only the CDR3 DNA is kept; its 42 bases are in frame from base 1. The CDR1 and CDR2 encoded by the germline V gene are LGHNT and FRNRAP. Of note for this clonotype: Its antigen is unknown. No quality values exist for individual bases; no much larger clone is one base distant.

Receptors were amplified or captured by 5' RACE. Sequenced on an Illumina HiSeq 2500. A second PCR of about 7 to 12 cycles was performed with a sample-barcoded 5' primer and a J-beta primer mix. Each TCR beta cDNA molecule received a unique molecular identifier from a template-switch 5' adaptor carrying 12 random nucleotides. Each sample yielded at least 2.5 million CDR3-containing paired-end reads. First-strand cDNA was synthesized from all RNA with the Mint cDNA synthesis kit, primed by a TRBC-specific oligonucleotide. Following uracil-DNA glycosylase treatment, a first 18-cycle PCR with universal primers M1SS and BC2_uni_R was performed on all cDNA. In the authors' own workflow: Each sample was normalized by randomly selecting 1 million high-quality reads, each carrying a distinct molecular identifier. Instead of being binned into consensus sequences, reads with shared molecular identifiers were discarded. MiTCR, run with a Q25 quality threshold and the strictest error-elimination algorithm, handled CDR3 identification, clonotype clustering and error correction. A nonparametric unseen species model using Euler transformation provided a lower-bound estimate of total TCR beta diversity. Clones were called with MiXCR by TCRdb after fastp trimmed the public reads at Q25, and only in-frame beta chains were retained. Rows are unified per CDR3 protein, each entry keeping the most common DNA and genes. The V and J calls and clone size are TCRdb's, not the authors'. This sample lists under 1 million distinct CDR3 sequences; approximately 48% were detected once. The ten largest clones take up about a fifth of the sample.

The donors were roughly 39 Caucasian individuals from Russia, aged 6 to 90 years, who were systemically healthy. Approximately 9.3 milliliters of peripheral blood were collected from each donor into EDTA-treated Vacutainer tubes. Ficoll-Paque density-gradient centrifugation was used to isolate PBMCs, with at least 6 million per sample. Total RNA was extracted from PBMCs with Trizol reagent, with at least 5.5 micrograms obtained per sample. The percentages of naive CD45RAhigh/CD27high T cells were determined by flow cytometry on a PBMC aliquot from every donor. Recombination linked TRBV12-5 to TRBJ1-5; TRBD1 lines up with 7 middle nucleotides. The TCR comes from a man in his sixties in good health. The sample was blood. The CDR3 here reads CASGLGTGNQPQHF. The sequenced DNA: TGTGCTAGTGGTTTGGGGACAGGTAATCAGCCCCAGCATTTT.